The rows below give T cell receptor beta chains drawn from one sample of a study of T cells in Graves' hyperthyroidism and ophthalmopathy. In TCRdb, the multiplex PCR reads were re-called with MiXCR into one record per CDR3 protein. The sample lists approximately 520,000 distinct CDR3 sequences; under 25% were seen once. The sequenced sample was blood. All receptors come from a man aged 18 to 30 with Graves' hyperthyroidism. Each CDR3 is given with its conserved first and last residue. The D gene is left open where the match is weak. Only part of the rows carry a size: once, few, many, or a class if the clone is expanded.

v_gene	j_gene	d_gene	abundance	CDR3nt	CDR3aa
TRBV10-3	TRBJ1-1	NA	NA	TGTGCCATCAGTGATAGGGTCCTGAACACTGAAGCTTTCTTT	CAISDRVLNTEAFF
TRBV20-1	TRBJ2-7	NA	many	TGCAGTGCTAGGGGCAGGACTGGGTACGAGCAGTACTTC	CSARGRTGYEQYF
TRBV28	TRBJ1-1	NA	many	TGTGCCAGCAGTTTAACCTCTGAAGCTTTCTTT	CASSLTSEAFF
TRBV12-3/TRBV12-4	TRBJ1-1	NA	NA	TGTGCCAGCAGAGGACAGATCATGAACACTGAAGCTTTCTTT	CASRGQIMNTEAFF
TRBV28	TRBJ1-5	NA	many	TGTGCCAGCAGTTTACAGGGAACGGGTGCACCCCAGCATTTT	CASSLQGTGAPQHF
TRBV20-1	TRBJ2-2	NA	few	TGCAGTGCTAGAGTGAAGGAGACAGGGAACACCGGGGAGCTGTTTTTT	CSARVKETGNTGELFF
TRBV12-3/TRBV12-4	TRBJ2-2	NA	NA	TGTGCCAGCAGTTTCCCCGGGCTGAACACCGGGGAGCTGTTTTTT	CASSFPGLNTGELFF
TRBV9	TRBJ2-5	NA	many	TGTGCCAGCAGCGTAGCTAACTTCGGGACCCAGTACTTC	CASSVANFGTQYF
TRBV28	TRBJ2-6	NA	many	TGTGCCAGCAGAGCTGGGGCCAACGTCCTGACTTTC	CASRAGANVLTF
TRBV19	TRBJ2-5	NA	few	TGTGCCAGTAGTATAGCGGCAGGCCAAGAGACCCAGTACTTC	CASSIAAGQETQYF
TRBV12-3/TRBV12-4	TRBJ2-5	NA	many	TGTGCCAGCGGCAGGGTTGGAGAGACCCAGTACTTC	CASGRVGETQYF
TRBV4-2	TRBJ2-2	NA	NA	TGTGCCAGCAGCCCTACCCCTATAGGGGTTAGCACCGGGGAGCTGTTTTTT	CASSPTPIGVSTGELFF
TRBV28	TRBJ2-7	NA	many	TGTGCCAGCAGCCGGGATCTCAATTCCTACGAGCAGTACTTC	CASSRDLNSYEQYF
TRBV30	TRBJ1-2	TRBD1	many	TGTGCCTGGAGTGGGACAGGGAAAGGCTACACCTTC	CAWSGTGKGYTF
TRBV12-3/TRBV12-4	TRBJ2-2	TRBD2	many	TGTGCCAGCAGTTTCTCCGGGGGGGACACCGGGGAGCTGTTTTTT	CASSFSGGDTGELFF
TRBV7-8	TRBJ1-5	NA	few	TGTGCCAGCAGCTTAATTGAAGATCAGCCCCAGCATTTT	CASSLIEDQPQHF
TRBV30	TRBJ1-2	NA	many	TGTGCCTGGACCGGGACCCAAGGGGGTGGCTACACCTTC	CAWTGTQGGGYTF
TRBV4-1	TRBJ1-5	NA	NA	TGCGCCAGCAGCCTCTATGGGCGGAGCAATCAGCCCCAGCATTTT	CASSLYGRSNQPQHF
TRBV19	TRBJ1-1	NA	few	TGTGCCAGTAGTATCTGGGGCCAGGGTACTGAAGCTTTCTTT	CASSIWGQGTEAFF
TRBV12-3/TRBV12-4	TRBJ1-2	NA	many	TGTGCCAGCAGTGCCGGACAGAGCTATGGCTACACCTTC	CASSAGQSYGYTF
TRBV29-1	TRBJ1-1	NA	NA	TGCAGCGCCCACGCAGGGATTAACACTGAAGCTTTCTTT	CSAHAGINTEAFF
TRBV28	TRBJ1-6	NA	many	TGTGCCAGCAGTTTGGCGGGGGGTAATTCGCCCCTCCACTTT	CASSLAGGNSPLHF
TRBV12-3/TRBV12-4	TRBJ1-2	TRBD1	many	TGTGCCAGCAGTTCCTACAGGGGTCATGGCTACACCTTC	CASSSYRGHGYTF
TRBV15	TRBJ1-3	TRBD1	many	TGTGCCACCAGCAGCGGACAGGGCCTTGGAAACACCATATATTTT	CATSSGQGLGNTIYF
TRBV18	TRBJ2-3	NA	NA	TGTGCCAGCTCACTTATTAGCACAGATACGCAGTATTTT	CASSLISTDTQYF
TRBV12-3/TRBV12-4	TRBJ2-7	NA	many	TGTGCCAGCAGTTTAATCGCCTCGCGCGAGCAGTACTTC	CASSLIASREQYF
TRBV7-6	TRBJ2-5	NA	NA	TGTGCCAGCAGCTTAGGGACACAGACCCAGTACTTC	CASSLGTQTQYF
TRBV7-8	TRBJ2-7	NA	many	TGTGCCAGCGGGCAGGGTCCTTACGAGCAGTACTTC	CASGQGPYEQYF